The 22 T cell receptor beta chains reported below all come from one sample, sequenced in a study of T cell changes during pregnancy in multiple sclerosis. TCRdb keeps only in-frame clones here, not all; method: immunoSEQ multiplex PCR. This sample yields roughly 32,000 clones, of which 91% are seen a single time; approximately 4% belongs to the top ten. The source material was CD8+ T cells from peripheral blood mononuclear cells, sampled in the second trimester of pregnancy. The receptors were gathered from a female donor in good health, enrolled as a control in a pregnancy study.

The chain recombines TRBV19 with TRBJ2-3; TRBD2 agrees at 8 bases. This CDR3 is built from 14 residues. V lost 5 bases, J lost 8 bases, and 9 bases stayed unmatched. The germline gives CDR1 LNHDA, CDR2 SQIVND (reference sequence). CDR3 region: CASSSGGQDATQYF. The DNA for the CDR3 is TGTGCCAGTAGTTCGGGGGGGCAGGACGCTACGCAGTATTTT. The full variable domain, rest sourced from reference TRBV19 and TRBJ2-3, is DGGITQSPKYLFRKEGQNVTLSCEQNLNHDAMYWYRQDPGQGLRLIYYSQIVNDFQKGDIAEGYSVSREKKESFPLTVTSAQKNPTAFYLCASSSGGQDATQYFGPGTRLTVL.

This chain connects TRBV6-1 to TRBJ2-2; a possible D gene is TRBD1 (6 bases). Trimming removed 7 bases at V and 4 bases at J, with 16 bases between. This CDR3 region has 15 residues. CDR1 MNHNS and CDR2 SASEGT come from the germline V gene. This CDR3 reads CASTSGDASTGELFF. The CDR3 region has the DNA TGTGCCAGCACGTCAGGGGATGCGAGCACCGGGGAGCTGTTTTTT.

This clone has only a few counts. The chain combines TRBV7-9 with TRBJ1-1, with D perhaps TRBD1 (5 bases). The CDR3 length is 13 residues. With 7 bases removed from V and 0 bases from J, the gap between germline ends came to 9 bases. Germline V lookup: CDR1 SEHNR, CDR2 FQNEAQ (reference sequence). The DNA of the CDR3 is TGTGCCAGCATCGGACACTTGAACACTGAAGCTTTCTTT. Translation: CASIGHLNTEAFF.

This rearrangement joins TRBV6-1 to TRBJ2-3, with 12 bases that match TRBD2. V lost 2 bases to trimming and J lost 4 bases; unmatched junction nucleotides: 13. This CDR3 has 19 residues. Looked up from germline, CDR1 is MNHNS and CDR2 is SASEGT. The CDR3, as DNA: TGTGCCAGCAGTGAATGGCTGTCTAGCGGGGGGGTACTGGCAGATACGCAGTATTTT. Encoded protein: CASSEWLSSGGVLADTQYF.

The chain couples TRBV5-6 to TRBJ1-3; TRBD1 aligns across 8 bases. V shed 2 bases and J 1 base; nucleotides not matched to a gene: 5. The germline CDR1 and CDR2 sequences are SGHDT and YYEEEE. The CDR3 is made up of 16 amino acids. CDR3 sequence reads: CASSFGQGSSGNTIYF. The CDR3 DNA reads TGTGCCAGCAGCTTCGGACAGGGCTCTTCTGGAAACACCATATATTTT. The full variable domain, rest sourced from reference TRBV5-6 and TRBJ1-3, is DAGVTQSPTHLIKTRGQQVTLRCSPKSGHDTVSWYQQALGQGPQFIFQYYEEEERQRGNFPDRFSGHQFPNYSSELNVNALLLGDSALYLCASSFGQGSSGNTIYFGEGSWLTVV.

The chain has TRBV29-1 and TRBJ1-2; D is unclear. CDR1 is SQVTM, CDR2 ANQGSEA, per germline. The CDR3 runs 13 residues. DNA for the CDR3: TGCTCGAGCATTGAGGATCCCTCCTATGGCTACACCTTC. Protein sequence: CSSIEDPSYGYTF.

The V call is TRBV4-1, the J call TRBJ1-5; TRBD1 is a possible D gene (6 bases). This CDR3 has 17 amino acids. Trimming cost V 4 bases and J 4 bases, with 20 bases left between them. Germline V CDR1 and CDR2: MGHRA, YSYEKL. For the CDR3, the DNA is TGCGCCAGCAGCCCAACGCCGACACAGGGTGCAAATCAGCCCCAGCATTTT. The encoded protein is CASSPTPTQGANQPQHF.

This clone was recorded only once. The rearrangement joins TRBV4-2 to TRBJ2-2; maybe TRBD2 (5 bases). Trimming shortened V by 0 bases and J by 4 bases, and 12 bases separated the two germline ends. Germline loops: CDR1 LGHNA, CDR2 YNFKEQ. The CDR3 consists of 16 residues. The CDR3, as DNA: TGTGCCAGCAGCCAAGATCCGACTATTGTCACCGGGGAGCTGTTTTTT. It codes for CASSQDPTIVTGELFF.

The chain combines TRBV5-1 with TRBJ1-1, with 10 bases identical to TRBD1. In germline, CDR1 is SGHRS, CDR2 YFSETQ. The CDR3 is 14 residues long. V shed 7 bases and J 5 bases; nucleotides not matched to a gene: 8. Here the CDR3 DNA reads TGCGCCAGCGGAAGACAGGGGGCACGAACTGAAGCTTTCTTT. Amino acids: CASGRQGARTEAFF.

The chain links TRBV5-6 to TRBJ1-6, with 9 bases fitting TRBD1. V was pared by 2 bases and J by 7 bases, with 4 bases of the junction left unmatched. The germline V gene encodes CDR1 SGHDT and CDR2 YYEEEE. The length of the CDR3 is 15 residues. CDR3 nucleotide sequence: TGTGCCAGCAGCTTCTACAGGGGGCTCAATTCACCCCTCCACTTT. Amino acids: CASSFYRGLNSPLHF.

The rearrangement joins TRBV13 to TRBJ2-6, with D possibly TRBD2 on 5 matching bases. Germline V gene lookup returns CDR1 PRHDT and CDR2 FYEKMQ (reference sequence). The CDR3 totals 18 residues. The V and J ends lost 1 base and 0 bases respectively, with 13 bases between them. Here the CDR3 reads CASSLASLEDSGANVLTF. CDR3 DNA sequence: TGTGCCAGCAGCTTAGCGTCCCTGGAGGACTCTGGGGCCAACGTCCTGACTTTC.

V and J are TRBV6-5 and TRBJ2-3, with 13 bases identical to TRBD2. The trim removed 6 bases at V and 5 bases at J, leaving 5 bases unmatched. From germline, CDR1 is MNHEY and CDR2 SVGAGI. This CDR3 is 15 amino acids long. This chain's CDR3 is CASRWTSGGGDTQYF. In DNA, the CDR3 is TGTGCCAGCAGATGGACTAGCGGGGGTGGAGATACGCAGTATTTT.

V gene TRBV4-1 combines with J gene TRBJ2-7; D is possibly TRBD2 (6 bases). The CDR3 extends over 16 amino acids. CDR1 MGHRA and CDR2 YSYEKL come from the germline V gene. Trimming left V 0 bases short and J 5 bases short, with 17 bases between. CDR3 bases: TGCGCCAGCAGCCAAGATTCGGGAGACAGTTACAACGAGCAGTACTTC. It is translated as CASSQDSGDSYNEQYF.

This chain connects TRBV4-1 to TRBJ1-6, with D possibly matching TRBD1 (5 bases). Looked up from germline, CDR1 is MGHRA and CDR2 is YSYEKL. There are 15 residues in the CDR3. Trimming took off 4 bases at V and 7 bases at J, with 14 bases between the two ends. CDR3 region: CASSRSRGENSPLHF. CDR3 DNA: TGCGCCAGCAGCCGTTCCCGGGGGGAAAATTCACCCCTCCACTTT.

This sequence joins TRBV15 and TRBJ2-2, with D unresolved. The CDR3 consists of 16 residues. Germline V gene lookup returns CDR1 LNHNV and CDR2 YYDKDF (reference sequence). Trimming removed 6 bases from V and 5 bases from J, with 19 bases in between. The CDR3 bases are TGTGCCACCAGGTTGGGCCGAGACATTTTTACCGGGGAGCTGTTTTTT. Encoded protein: CATRLGRDIFTGELFF.

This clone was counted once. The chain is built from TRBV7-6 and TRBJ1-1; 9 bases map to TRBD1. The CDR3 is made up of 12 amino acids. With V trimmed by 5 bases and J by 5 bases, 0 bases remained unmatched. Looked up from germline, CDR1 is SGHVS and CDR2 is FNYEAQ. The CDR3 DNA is TGTGCCAGCAGCGGACAGGGGACTGAAGCTTTCTTT. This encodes CASSGQGTEAFF. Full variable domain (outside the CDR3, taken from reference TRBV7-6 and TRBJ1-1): GAGVSQSPRYKVTKRGQDVALRCDPISGHVSLYWYRQALGQGPEFLTYFNYEAQQDKSGLPNDRFSAERPEGSISTLTIQRTEQRDSAMYRCASSGQGTEAFFGQGTRLTVV.

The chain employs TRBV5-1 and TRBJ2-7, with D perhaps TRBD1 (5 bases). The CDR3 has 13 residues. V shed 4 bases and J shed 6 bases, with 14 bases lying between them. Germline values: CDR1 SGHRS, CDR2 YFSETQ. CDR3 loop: CASSPDMYSEQYF. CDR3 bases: TGCGCCAGCAGCCCGGACATGTATAGCGAGCAGTACTTC.

The chain's CDR3 is CASSTSAGFSYEQYF. The DNA for the CDR3 is TGTGCCAGCAGCACCTCCGCAGGGTTCTCCTACGAGCAGTACTTC. This chain uses TRBV21-1 with TRBJ2-7; TRBD1 is the table's D call and was not checked against the DNA. TRBV21-1 is termed a pseudogene. The CDR3 runs 15 residues.

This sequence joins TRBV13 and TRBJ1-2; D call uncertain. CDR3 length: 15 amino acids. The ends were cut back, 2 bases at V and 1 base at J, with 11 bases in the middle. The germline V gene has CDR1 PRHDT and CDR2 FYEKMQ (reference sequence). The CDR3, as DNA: TGTGCCAGCAGCTTAAGCGGGGTGGGTAACTATGGCTACACCTTC. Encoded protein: CASSLSGVGNYGYTF.

The CDR3 DNA reads TGTGCCATCAGCCAGACTAGCGGGGGGCTCACAGATACGCAGTATTTT. Translation gives CAISQTSGGLTDTQYF. The chain combines TRBV10-3 with TRBJ2-3, with 13 positions matching TRBD2. The J segment lost 2 bases and the V segment lost 6 bases, leaving 5 bases of the junction unmatched. In germline, CDR1 is ENHRY, CDR2 SYGVKD. CDR3 length: 16 amino acids.

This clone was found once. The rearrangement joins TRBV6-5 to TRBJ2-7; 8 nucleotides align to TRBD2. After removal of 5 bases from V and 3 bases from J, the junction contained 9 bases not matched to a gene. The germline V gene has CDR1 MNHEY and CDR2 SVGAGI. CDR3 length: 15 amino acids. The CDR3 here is CASSLSGGGVYEQYF. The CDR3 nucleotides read TGTGCCAGCAGTCTGAGCGGGGGCGGGGTCTACGAGCAGTACTTC.

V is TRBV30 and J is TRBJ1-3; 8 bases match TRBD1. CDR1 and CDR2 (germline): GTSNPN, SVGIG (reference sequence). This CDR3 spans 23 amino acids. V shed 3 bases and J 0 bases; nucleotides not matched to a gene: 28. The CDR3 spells CAWRDCQCTTPGQADFSGNTIYF. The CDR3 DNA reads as TGTGCCTGGAGGGACTGCCAATGCACAACACCGGGACAGGCCGACTTCTCTGGAAACACCATATATTTT.